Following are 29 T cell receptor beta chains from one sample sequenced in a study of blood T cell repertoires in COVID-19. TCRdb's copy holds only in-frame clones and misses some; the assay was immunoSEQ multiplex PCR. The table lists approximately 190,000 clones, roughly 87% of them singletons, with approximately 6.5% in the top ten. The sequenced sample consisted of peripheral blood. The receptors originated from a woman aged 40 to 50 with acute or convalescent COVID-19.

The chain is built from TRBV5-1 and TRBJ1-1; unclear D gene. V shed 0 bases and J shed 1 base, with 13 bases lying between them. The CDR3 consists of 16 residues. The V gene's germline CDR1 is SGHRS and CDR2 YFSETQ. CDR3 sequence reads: CASSLGVQVRNTEAFF. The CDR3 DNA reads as TGCGCCAGCAGCTTGGGGGTCCAGGTCAGGAACACTGAAGCTTTCTTT.

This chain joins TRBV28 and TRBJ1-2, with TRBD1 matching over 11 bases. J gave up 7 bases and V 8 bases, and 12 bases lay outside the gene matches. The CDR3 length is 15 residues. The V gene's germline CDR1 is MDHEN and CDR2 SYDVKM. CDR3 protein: CASRPRGQGVGGYTF. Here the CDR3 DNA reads TGTGCCAGCCGGCCTAGGGGACAGGGGGTGGGTGGCTACACCTTC.

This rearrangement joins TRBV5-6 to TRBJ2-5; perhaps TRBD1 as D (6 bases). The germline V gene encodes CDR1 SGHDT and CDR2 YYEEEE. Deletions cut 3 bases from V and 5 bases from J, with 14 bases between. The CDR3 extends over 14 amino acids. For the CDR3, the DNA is TGTGCCAGCAGCTCCGAACAGGGTTGGGAGACCCAGTACTTC. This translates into CASSSEQGWETQYF.

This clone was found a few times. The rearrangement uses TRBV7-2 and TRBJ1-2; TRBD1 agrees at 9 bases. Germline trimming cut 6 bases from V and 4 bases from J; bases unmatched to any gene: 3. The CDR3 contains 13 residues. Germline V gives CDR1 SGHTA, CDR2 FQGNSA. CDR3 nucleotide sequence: TGTGCCAGCAGATCGGGACAGGGCTATGGCTACACCTTC. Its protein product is CASRSGQGYGYTF.

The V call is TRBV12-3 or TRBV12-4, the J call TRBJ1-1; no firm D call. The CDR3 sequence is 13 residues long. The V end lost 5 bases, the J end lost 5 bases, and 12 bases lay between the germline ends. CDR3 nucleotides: TGTGCCAGCAGTAGGGTTGGAGGAACTGAAGCTTTCTTT. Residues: CASSRVGGTEAFF.

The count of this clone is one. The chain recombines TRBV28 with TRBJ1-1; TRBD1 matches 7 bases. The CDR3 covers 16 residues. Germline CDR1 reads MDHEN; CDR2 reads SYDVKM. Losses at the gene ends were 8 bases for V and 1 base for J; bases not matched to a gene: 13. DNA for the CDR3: TGTGCCAGCCATTGGGGCCGACAGGGATGGAACACTGAAGCTTTCTTT. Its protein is CASHWGRQGWNTEAFF. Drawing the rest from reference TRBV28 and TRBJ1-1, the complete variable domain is DVKVTQSSRYLVKRTGEKVFLECVQDMDHENMFWYRQDPGLGLRLIYFSYDVKMKEKGDIPEGYSVSREKKERFSLILESASTNQTSMYLCASHWGRQGWNTEAFFGQGTRLTVV.

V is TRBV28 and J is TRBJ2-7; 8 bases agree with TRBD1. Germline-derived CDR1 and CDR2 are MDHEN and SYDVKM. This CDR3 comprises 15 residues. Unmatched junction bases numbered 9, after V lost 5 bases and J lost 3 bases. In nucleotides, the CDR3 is TGTGCCAGCAGTGCGACCGGGACAGGCTTCTACGAGCAGTACTTC. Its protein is CASSATGTGFYEQYF. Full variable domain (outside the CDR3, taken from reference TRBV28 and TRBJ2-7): DVKVTQSSRYLVKRTGEKVFLECVQDMDHENMFWYRQDPGLGLRLIYFSYDVKMKEKGDIPEGYSVSREKKERFSLILESASTNQTSMYLCASSATGTGFYEQYFGPGTRLTVT.

The CDR3: CASSETGYYEQYF. In DNA, the CDR3 is TGTGCCAGTAGTGAGACAGGGTACTACGAGCAGTACTTC. V and J are TRBV19 and TRBJ2-7, with 7 nucleotides matching TRBD1. Looked up from germline, CDR1 is LNHDA and CDR2 is SQIVND (reference sequence). The CDR3 consists of 13 residues. The J segment lost 3 bases and the V segment lost 5 bases, leaving 4 bases of the junction unmatched.

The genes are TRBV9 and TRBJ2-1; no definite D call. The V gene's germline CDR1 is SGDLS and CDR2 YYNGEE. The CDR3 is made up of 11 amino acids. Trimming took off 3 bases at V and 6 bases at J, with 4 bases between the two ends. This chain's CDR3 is CASSGSNEQFF. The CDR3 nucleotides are TGTGCCAGCAGCGGCAGCAATGAGCAGTTCTTC.

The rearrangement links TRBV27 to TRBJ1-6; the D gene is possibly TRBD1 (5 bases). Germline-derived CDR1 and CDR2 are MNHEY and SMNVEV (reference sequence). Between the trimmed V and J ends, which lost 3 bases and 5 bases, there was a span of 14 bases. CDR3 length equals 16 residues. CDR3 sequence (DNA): TGTGCCAGCAGTTTCGGCAGGGCCCCCAATAATTCACCCCTCCACTTT. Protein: CASSFGRAPNNSPLHF.

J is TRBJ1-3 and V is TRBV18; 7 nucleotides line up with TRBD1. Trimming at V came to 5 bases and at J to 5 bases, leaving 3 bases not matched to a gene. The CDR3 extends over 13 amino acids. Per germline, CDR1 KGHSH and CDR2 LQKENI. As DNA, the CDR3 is TGTGCCAGCTCATCGACAGGGCGAAACACCATATATTTT. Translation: CASSSTGRNTIYF. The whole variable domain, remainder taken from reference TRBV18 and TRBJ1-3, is NAGVMQNPRHLVRRRGQEARLRCSPMKGHSHVYWYRQLPEEGLKFMVYLQKENIIDESGMPKERFSAEFPKEGPSILRIQQVVRGDSAAYFCASSSTGRNTIYFGEGSWLTVV.

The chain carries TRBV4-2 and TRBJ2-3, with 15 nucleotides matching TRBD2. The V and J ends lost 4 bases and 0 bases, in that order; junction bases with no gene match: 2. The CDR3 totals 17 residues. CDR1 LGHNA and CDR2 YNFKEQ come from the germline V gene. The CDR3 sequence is CASSLGTSGGSTDTQYF. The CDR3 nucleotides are TGTGCCAGCAGCCTAGGGACTAGCGGGGGGAGCACAGATACGCAGTATTTT.

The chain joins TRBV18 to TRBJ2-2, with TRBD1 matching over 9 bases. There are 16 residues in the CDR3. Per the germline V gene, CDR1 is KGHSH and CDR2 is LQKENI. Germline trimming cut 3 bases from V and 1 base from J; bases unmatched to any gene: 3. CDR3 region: CASSPKDRGNTGELFF. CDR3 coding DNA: TGTGCCAGCTCACCTAAGGACAGGGGGAACACCGGGGAGCTGTTTTTT. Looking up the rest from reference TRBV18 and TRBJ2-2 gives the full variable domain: NAGVMQNPRHLVRRRGQEARLRCSPMKGHSHVYWYRQLPEEGLKFMVYLQKENIIDESGMPKERFSAEFPKEGPSILRIQQVVRGDSAAYFCASSPKDRGNTGELFFGEGSRLTVL.

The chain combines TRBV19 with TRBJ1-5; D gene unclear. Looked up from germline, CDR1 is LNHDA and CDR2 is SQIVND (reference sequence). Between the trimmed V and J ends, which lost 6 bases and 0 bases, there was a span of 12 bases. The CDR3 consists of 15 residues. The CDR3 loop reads CASSRQKYSNQPQHF. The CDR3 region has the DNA TGTGCCAGTAGCCGCCAGAAGTATAGCAATCAGCCCCAGCATTTT.

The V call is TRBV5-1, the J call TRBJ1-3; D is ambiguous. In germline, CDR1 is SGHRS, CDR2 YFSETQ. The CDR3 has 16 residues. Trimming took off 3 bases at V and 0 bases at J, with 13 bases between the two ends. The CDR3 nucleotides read TGCGCCAGCAGCTCTGGAGGGCAAAGCTCTGGAAACACCATATATTTT. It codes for CASSSGGQSSGNTIYF.

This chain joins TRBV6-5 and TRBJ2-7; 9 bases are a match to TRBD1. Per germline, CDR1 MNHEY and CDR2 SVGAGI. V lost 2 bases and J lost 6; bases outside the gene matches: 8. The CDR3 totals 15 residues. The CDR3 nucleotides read TGTGCCAGCAGTTACGGGACAGGGCGTCTGGTCGAGCAGTACTTC. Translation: CASSYGTGRLVEQYF.

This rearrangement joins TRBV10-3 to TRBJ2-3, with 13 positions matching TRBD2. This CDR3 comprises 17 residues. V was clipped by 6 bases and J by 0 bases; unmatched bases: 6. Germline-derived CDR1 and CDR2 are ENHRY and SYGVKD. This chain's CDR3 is CAIRPGLAGLSTDTQYF. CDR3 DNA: TGTGCCATCAGGCCGGGACTAGCGGGGCTTAGCACAGATACGCAGTATTTT.

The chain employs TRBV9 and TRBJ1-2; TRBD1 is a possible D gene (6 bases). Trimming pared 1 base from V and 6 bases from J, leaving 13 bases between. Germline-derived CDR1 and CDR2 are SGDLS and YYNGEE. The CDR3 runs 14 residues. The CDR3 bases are TGTGCCAGCAGCGTAACAGGGAGTAGTCATGGCTACACCTTC. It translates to CASSVTGSSHGYTF.

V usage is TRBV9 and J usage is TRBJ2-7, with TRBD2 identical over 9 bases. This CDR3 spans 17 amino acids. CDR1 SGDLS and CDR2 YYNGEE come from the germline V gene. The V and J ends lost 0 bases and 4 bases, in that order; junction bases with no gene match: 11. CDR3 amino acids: CASSVGANSGGEYEQYF. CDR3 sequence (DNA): TGTGCCAGCAGCGTAGGCGCGAATAGCGGGGGTGAGTACGAGCAGTACTTC.

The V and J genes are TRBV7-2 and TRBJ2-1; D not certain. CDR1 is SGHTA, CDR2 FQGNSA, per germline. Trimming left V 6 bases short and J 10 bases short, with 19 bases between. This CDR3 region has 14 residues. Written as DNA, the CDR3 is TGTGCCAGCAGAGGTTACAGTTTATCGTTCGAGCAGTTCTTC. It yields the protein CASRGYSLSFEQFF.

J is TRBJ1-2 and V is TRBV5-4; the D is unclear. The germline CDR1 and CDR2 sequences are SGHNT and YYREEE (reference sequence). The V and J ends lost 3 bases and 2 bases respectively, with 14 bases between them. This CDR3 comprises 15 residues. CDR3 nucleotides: TGTGCCAGCAGCTCCCCTACGAAGAGAAACTATGGCTACACCTTC. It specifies CASSSPTKRNYGYTF.

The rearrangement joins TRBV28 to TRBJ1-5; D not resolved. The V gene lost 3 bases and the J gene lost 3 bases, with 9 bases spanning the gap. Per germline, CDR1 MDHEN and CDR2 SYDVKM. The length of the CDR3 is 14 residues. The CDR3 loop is CASSFYSNNQPQHF. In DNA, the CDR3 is TGTGCCAGCAGTTTTTACAGCAACAATCAGCCCCAGCATTTT.

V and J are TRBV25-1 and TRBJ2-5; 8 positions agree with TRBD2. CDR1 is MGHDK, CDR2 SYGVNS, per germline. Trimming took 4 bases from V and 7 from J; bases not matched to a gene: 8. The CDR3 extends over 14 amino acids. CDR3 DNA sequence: TGTGCCAGCAGTGCGGGACTAGGCGACGGGACCCAGTACTTC. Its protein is CASSAGLGDGTQYF.

CDR3 nucleotide sequence: TGCGCCAGCAGCTTCGGGGTCAATCAGCCCCAGCATTTT. Its translation: CASSFGVNQPQHF. The chain couples TRBV5-1 to TRBJ1-5; D is unclear. Trimming pared 2 bases from V and 3 bases from J, leaving 6 bases between. The CDR3 totals 13 residues. Germline CDR1 reads SGHRS; CDR2 reads YFSETQ.

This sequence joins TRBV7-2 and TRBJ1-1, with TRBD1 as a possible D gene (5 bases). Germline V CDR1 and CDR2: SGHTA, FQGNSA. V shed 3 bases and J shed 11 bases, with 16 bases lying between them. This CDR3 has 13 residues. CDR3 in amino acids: CASSFRQGTGAFF. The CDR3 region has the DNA TGTGCCAGCAGCTTCCGGCAGGGAACGGGCGCTTTCTTT.

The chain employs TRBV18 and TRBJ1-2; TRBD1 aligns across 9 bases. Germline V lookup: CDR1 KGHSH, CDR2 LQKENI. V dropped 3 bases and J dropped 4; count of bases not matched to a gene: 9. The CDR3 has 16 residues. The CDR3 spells CASSPMARDRAYGYTF. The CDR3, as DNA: TGTGCCAGCTCACCGATGGCTCGGGACAGGGCCTATGGCTACACCTTC.

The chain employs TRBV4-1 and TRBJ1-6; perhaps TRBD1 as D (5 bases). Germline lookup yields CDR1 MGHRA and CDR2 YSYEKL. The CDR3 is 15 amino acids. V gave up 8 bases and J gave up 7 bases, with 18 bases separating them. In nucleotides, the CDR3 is TGCGCCAGCGGAAGATGGGGCATTGGGAATTCACCCCTCCACTTT. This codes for CASGRWGIGNSPLHF.

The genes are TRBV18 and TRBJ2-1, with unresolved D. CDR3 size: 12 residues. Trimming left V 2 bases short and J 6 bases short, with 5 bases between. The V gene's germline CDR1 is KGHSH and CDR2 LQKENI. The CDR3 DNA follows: TGTGCCAGCTCACCAGGAGTCAATGAGCAGTTCTTC. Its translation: CASSPGVNEQFF. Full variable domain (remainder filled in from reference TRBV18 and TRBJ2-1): NAGVMQNPRHLVRRRGQEARLRCSPMKGHSHVYWYRQLPEEGLKFMVYLQKENIIDESGMPKERFSAEFPKEGPSILRIQQVVRGDSAAYFCASSPGVNEQFFGPGTRLTVL.

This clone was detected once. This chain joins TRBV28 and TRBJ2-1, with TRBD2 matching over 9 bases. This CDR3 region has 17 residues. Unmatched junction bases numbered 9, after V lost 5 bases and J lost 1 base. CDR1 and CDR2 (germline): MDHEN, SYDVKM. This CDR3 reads CASSPLAGRGSYNEQFF. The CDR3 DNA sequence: TGTGCCAGCAGTCCGCTAGCGGGGAGGGGATCCTACAATGAGCAGTTCTTC.